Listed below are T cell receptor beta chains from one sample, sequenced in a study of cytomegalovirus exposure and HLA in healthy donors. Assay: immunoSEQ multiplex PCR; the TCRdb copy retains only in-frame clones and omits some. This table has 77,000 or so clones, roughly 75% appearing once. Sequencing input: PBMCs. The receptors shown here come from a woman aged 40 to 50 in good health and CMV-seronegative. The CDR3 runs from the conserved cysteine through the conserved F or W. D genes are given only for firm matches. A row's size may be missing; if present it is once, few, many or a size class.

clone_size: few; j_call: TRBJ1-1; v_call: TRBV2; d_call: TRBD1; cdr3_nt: TGTGCCAGCAGGGGGGACAGAGACACTGAAGCTTTCTTT; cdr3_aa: CASRGDRDTEAFF
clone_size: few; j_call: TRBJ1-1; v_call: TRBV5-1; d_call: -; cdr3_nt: TGCGCCAGCAGCTTGGAGGTACTAGAGAACACTGAAGCTTTCTTT; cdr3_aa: CASSLEVLENTEAFF
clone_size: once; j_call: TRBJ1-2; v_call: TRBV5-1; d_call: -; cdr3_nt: TGCGCCAGCAGCTTGTCCAGGGCCTATGGCTACACCTTC; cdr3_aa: CASSLSRAYGYTF
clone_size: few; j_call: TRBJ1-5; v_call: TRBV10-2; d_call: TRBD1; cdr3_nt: TGCGCCAGCAGCCGAGGACAGGGTGATATTCAGCCCCAGCATTTT; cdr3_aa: CASSRGQGDIQPQHF
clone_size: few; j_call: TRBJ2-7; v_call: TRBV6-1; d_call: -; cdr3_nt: TGTGCCAGCAGGCCCGGGACACGCGAGCAGTACTTC; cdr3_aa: CASRPGTREQYF
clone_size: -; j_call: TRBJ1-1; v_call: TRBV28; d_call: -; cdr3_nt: TGTGCCAGCAGTTTCTCGGCGGGGACTGAAGCTTTCTTT; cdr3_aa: CASSFSAGTEAFF
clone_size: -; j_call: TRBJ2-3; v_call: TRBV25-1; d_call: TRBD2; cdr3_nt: TGTGCCAGCAGTGAATACTTTCTAGGACTAGCGCCCACAGATACGCAGTATTTT; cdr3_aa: CASSEYFLGLAPTDTQYF
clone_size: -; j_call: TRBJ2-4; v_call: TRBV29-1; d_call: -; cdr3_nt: TGCAGCGTTATAACAGCAAGGGGGTCCAGAAACATTCAGTACTTC; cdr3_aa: CSVITARGSRNIQYF
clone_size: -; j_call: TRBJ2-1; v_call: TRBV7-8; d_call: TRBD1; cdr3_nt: TGTGCCAGCAGCTTACCCGGGGGGACAGGGGGCCCTGAGCAGTTCTTC; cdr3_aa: CASSLPGGTGGPEQFF
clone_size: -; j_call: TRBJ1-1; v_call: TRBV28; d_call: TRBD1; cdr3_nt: TGTGCCAGCAGTTCCCCAGCCCTCGGGACAGGTCTCTATGTAGCTTTCTTT; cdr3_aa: CASSSPALGTGLYVAFF
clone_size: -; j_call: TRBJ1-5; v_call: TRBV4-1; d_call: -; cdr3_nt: TGCGCCAGCAGCCAAGAAACTTCAGGGCGACAGCCCCAGCATTTT; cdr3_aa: CASSQETSGRQPQHF
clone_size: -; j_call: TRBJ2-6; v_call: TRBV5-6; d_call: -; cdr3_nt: TGTGCCAGCAGCCGCAGGGAGGTTGCTGGGGCCAACGTCCTGACTTTC; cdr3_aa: CASSRREVAGANVLTF
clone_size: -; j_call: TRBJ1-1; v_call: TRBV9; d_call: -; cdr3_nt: TGTGCCAGCAGCGTAGATCTGGGGCAGGCCGCTGAAGCTTTCTTT; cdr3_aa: CASSVDLGQAAEAFF
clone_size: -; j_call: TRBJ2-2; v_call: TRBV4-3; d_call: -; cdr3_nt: TGCGCCAGCAGCCAAGATAGGAGAGGCACCGGGGAGCTGTTTTTT; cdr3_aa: CASSQDRRGTGELFF